A single sample gave rise to the 28 T cell receptor beta chains below, sequenced in a study of regulatory T cells in long-lasting Graves disease. Regarding time point: newly diagnosed GD, antithyroid drugs for less than 3 months. Isolated PBMC RNA provided the starting material for the TCR library. Building the TCR beta libraries relied on iRepertoire HTBI primers, and CDR3 regions underwent Arm-PCR. Using its own MiXCR run on the multiplex PCR reads, TCRdb lists one record per CDR3 protein. The sample holds 400,000 to 450,000 distinct CDR3 sequences, about 15% seen once. In addition, the sample was reused for a study of T cells in Graves' hyperthyroidism and ophthalmopathy.

The specimen comprised peripheral blood mononuclear cells (PBMCs), sampled at new diagnosis, from a patient treated with antithyroid drugs. The receptors derive from a woman aged 25 to 45 with Graves disease.

As regards this clonotype: A much larger clone differs by one base, so this may be a read error. The rearrangement joins TRBV5-1 to TRBJ2-1; no clear D gene. The CDR3 totals 12 residues. Germline V lookup: CDR1 SGHRS, CDR2 YFSETQ. The CDR3 region is CASSLDDLEQLF. For the CDR3, the DNA is TGCGCCAGCAGCTTGGACGACCTCGAGCAGCTCTTC.

The chain recombines TRBV27 with TRBJ2-7; 8 positions match TRBD1. The CDR3 contains 15 residues. V shed 5 bases, J shed 3 bases, and the junction held 9 bases outside the gene matches. In germline, CDR1 is MNHEY, CDR2 SMNVEV (reference sequence). CDR3 in amino acids: CASSPQRGTGYEQYF. The CDR3 DNA reads as TGTGCCAGCAGTCCGCAACGCGGGACAGGCTACGAGCAGTACTTC.

In this sample, this clonotype turned up a few times. The chain joins TRBV5-1 to TRBJ2-4; no reliable D call. The CDR3 spans 17 residues. The V end lost 0 bases, the J end lost 1 base, and 14 bases lay between the germline ends. In germline, CDR1 is SGHRS, CDR2 YFSETQ. DNA of the CDR3: TGCGCCAGCAGCTTGGCCCCCGCCGTTCTGGCCAAAAACATTCAGTACTTC. Its protein is CASSLAPAVLAKNIQYF.

This clonotype was picked up many times. The rearrangement joins TRBV12-3 or TRBV12-4 to TRBJ1-1; unclear D gene. This CDR3 spans 12 amino acids. V lost 7 bases and J 6 bases, leaving 12 bases between the germline ends. CDR3 sequence reads: CASTLEPAEAFF. CDR3 nucleotide sequence: TGTGCCAGCACCCTCGAGCCGGCTGAAGCTTTCTTT.

Many counts were recorded for this clonotype. The chain couples TRBV10-3 to TRBJ2-1, with D unresolved. With 2 bases removed from V and 6 bases from J, the gap between germline ends came to 2 bases. CDR1 and CDR2 from the germline V gene are ENHRY and SYGVKD. The CDR3 is made up of 11 amino acids. The CDR3 DNA reads TGTGCCATCAGTGAGACCAATGAGCAGTTCTTC. Translation gives CAISETNEQFF.

This clonotype has a count of ten or more. The V call is TRBV12-3 or TRBV12-4, the J call TRBJ2-7, with D possibly TRBD2 on 5 matching bases. The CDR3 length is 14 residues. Trimming removed 7 bases from V and 5 bases from J, with 18 bases in between. CDR3 sequence (DNA): TGTGCCAGCAAGTTGATGGGAGTAACCCACGAGCAGTACTTC. This encodes CASKLMGVTHEQYF.

The rearrangement joins TRBV10-3 to TRBJ2-7, with a tentative D call TRBD2 (5 bases). Germline assignment: CDR1 ENHRY and CDR2 SYGVKD. This CDR3 region has 16 residues. Trimming pared 0 bases from V and 6 bases from J, leaving 18 bases between. DNA of the CDR3: TGTGCCATCAGTGAGTCGAGGAGGACCCGACCGGGCGAGCAGTACTTC. Translated, it gives CAISESRRTRPGEQYF.

At least ten counts were recorded for this clonotype. The V call is TRBV13, the J call TRBJ1-2, with D possibly matching TRBD1 (6 bases). The CDR3 consists of 15 residues. From germline, CDR1 is PRHDT and CDR2 FYEKMQ (reference sequence). Trimming cost V 5 bases and J 4 bases, with 17 bases left between them. CDR3 in amino acids: CASSEGRDTSYGYTF. The CDR3 bases are TGTGCCAGCAGCGAAGGCCGGGACACTAGCTATGGCTACACCTTC.

Many counts were recorded for this clonotype. This rearrangement joins TRBV20-1 to TRBJ1-1, with D unresolved. The CDR3 has 13 residues. Germline lookup yields CDR1 DFQATT and CDR2 SNEGSKA (reference sequence). Trimming left V 1 base short and J 8 bases short, with 14 bases between. The CDR3 DNA sequence: TGCAGTGCTAGAGCCAGAGGTCCAGCAGAAGCTTTCTTT. Its protein product is CSARARGPAEAFF.

This clonotype was recorded once. The J gene is TRBJ1-1, the V gene TRBV27, with D possibly being TRBD1 (5 bases). The CDR3 totals 10 residues. Germline V gene sequence: CDR1 MNHEY, CDR2 SMNVEV (reference sequence). V lost 9 bases and J 7 bases, leaving 9 bases between the germline ends. The CDR3 DNA sequence: TGTGCCAGAGGCAGGGATGAAGCTTTCTTT. This gives the protein CARGRDEAFF.

This rearrangement joins TRBV19 to TRBJ2-1; 9 nucleotides align to TRBD2. CDR1 and CDR2 from the germline V gene are LNHDA and SQIVND (reference sequence). This CDR3 is built from 17 residues. V lost 3 bases, J lost 7 bases, and 13 bases stayed unmatched. The CDR3 loop is CASSMGSGLAGSNEQFF. In DNA, the CDR3 is TGTGCCAGTAGTATGGGGTCGGGACTAGCTGGGAGTAATGAGCAGTTCTTC.

There are many counts of this clonotype. This chain joins TRBV12-3 or TRBV12-4 and TRBJ2-6; 8 bases fit TRBD1. The junction had 3 bases not matched to a gene; V was cut back by 6 bases and J by 2 bases. This CDR3 is 15 amino acids long. The CDR3 here is CASSQTGAGANVLTF. The CDR3 bases are TGTGCCAGCAGCCAGACAGGGGCTGGGGCCAACGTCCTGACTTTC.

This clonotype was picked up many times. The CDR3 bases are TGTGCCAGCAGCCAAGATCGGGCGGTTGCCTACGAGCAGTACTTC. It is translated as CASSQDRAVAYEQYF. The chain employs TRBV3-1 and TRBJ2-7, with D hard to call. Germline V gene lookup returns CDR1 LGHDT and CDR2 YNNKEL (reference sequence). The V end was cut by 0 bases, the J end by 2 bases, with 11 bases between. CDR3 length: 15 amino acids.

This clonotype has ten or more counts. The chain couples TRBV10-3 to TRBJ1-1, with D maybe TRBD1 (5 bases). The germline V gene has CDR1 ENHRY and CDR2 SYGVKD. With 3 bases removed from V and 6 bases from J, the gap between germline ends came to 11 bases. This CDR3 is 13 amino acids long. CDR3 sequence (DNA): TGTGCCATCAGTGAACTGGGGACGTCTGAAGCTTTCTTT. Translated: CAISELGTSEAFF.

This clonotype was seen at least ten times. The genes are TRBV28 and TRBJ2-2, with D tentatively TRBD2 (6 bases). V lost 7 bases to trimming and J lost 2 bases, with 20 bases between them. The CDR3 extends over 17 amino acids. From germline, CDR1 is MDHEN and CDR2 SYDVKM. The CDR3 bases are TGTGCCAGCATCTCGAAGGATTTGCGGGGAAACACCGGGGAGCTGTTTTTT. Protein: CASISKDLRGNTGELFF.

This clonotype was observed at least ten times. As DNA, the CDR3 is TGTGCCAGCATCCCGTGGAGCGGAAGCTCCTACAATGAGCAGTTCTTC. Translating it yields CASIPWSGSSYNEQFF. The chain is built from TRBV6-1 and TRBJ2-1, with a possible D match to TRBD2 (5 bases). CDR1 MNHNS and CDR2 SASEGT come from the germline V gene. The CDR3 contains 16 residues. V lost 7 bases and J lost 0, with 16 bases in between.

This clonotype showed up many times. The gene calls are TRBV6-1 and TRBJ2-2; D gene ambiguous. The CDR3 runs 13 residues. Trimming cost V 2 bases and J 5 bases, with 6 bases left between them. CDR1 and CDR2 from the germline V gene are MNHNS and SASEGT. The DNA for the CDR3 is TGTGCCAGCAGTGAATCCCGGACCGGGGAGCTGTTTTTT. This translates into CASSESRTGELFF.

Regarding this clonotype: This may stem from a read error, because a much larger clone lies one nucleotide away. The chain couples TRBV11-2 to TRBJ2-2; 7 nucleotides align to TRBD2. CDR1 SGHAT and CDR2 FQNNGV come from the germline V gene. There are 19 residues in the CDR3. Written as DNA, the CDR3 is TGTGTCAGCAGCTTACGTCTAGCGGAGGGAGGGATGAACACCGGGGAGCTGTTTTTT. Its protein product is CVSSLRLAEGGMNTGELFF.

This clonotype was counted a few times. J is TRBJ1-3 and V is TRBV4-2; D is uncertain. Trimming cost V 1 base and J 4 bases, with 11 bases left between them. Germline values: CDR1 LGHNA, CDR2 YNFKEQ. This CDR3 contains 15 residues. DNA of the CDR3: TGTGCCAGCAGCCAAGGGGGTGGTGCCGGAAACACCATATATTTT. It is translated as CASSQGGGAGNTIYF.

Points on this clonotype: Germline and junction disagree at one end, which may indicate a read error. The chain employs TRBV4-1 and TRBJ1-3; D is perhaps TRBD1 (5 bases). Germline lookup yields CDR1 MGHRA and CDR2 YSYEKL. The CDR3 sequence is 15 residues long. CDR3 in DNA: TGCGCCAGCAGCCAATCAGGGATCTCTGAAAACACCATATATTTT. The encoded protein is CASSQSGISENTIYF.

V usage is TRBV10-3 and J usage is TRBJ2-7; TRBD2 might be the D (5 bases). The CDR3 sequence is 14 residues long. The V end was cut by 2 bases, the J end by 3 bases, with 11 bases between. Germline loops: CDR1 ENHRY, CDR2 SYGVKD. CDR3 protein: CAISEEAGYYEQYF. For the CDR3, the DNA is TGTGCCATCAGTGAGGAGGCGGGTTACTACGAGCAGTACTTC.

This clonotype was seen at least ten times. The V and J genes are TRBV30 and TRBJ2-7; 10 nucleotides agree with TRBD1. This CDR3 has 15 residues. Germline V lookup: CDR1 GTSNPN, CDR2 SVGIG (reference sequence). The ends lost 5 bases at V and 6 bases at J; junction bases unmatched: 13. CDR3 bases: TGTGCCTGGGCCCCCCCCGGGACAGGGGTAATCGAGCAGTACTTC. Translation: CAWAPPGTGVIEQYF.

In its sample, this clonotype was seen many times. V and J are TRBV13 and TRBJ2-3; no reliable D call. Trimming stripped 3 bases from V and 2 bases from J, with 6 bases between. CDR3 length: 13 amino acids. CDR1 and CDR2 from the germline V gene are PRHDT and FYEKMQ (reference sequence). The CDR3 region has the DNA TGTGCCAGCAGCTTTTATTTCACAGATACGCAGTATTTT. Encoded protein: CASSFYFTDTQYF.

This clonotype came up a few times. A read error may produce the germline difference seen at one junction end. The rearrangement joins TRBV15 to TRBJ1-5; no definite D call. The germline CDR1 and CDR2 sequences are LNHNV and YYDKDF (reference sequence). The CDR3 has 15 residues. In DNA, the CDR3 is TGTGCCACCAGCAGGGAAGACACCGGCAATCAGCTCCAGCATTTT. Its protein product is CATSREDTGNQLQHF.

A single count supports this clonotype. This chain connects TRBV19 to TRBJ2-6; the match to TRBD2 covers 7 bases. This CDR3 has 15 residues. The trim removed 3 bases at V and 2 bases at J, leaving 1 base unmatched. Germline-derived CDR1 and CDR2 are LNHDA and SQIVND (reference sequence). CDR3 DNA: TGTGCCAGTAGTATGGGAGGGGCTGGGGCCAACGTCCTGACTTTC. This gives the protein CASSMGGAGANVLTF. Looking up the rest from reference TRBV19 and TRBJ2-6 gives the full variable domain: DGGITQSPKYLFRKEGQNVTLSCEQNLNHDAMYWYRQDPGQGLRLIYYSQIVNDFQKGDIAEGYSVSREKKESFPLTVTSAQKNPTAFYLCASSMGGAGANVLTFGAGSRLTVL.

There are many counts of this clonotype. The chain is built from TRBV2 and TRBJ2-1; TRBD2 agrees at 7 bases. The CDR3 runs to 16 residues. The junction had 10 bases not matched to a gene; V was cut back by 3 bases and J by 5 bases. The germline gives CDR1 SNHLY, CDR2 FYNNEI. CDR3 bases: TGTGCCAGCAGTGATGGGTCGGGAGGCCCAGACAATGAGCAGTTCTTC. Translated: CASSDGSGGPDNEQFF. Based on the CDR3 plus reference TRBV2 and TRBJ2-1, the full variable domain is EPEVTQTPSHQVTQMGQEVILRCVPISNHLYFYWYRQILGQKVEFLVSFYNNEISEKSEIFDDQFSVERPDGSNFTLKIRSTKLEDSAMYFCASSDGSGGPDNEQFFGPGTRLTVL.

In this sample, this clonotype turned up a few times. V gene TRBV9 combines with J gene TRBJ2-7; weak D call: TRBD1 (6 bases). Germline lookup yields CDR1 SGDLS and CDR2 YYNGEE. The CDR3 runs 16 residues. V lost 3 bases, J lost 0 bases, and 16 bases lay in between. The CDR3 spells CASSEGARGHSYEQYF. The DNA for the CDR3 is TGTGCCAGCAGCGAGGGCGCCAGGGGACACTCCTACGAGCAGTACTTC.

This clonotype has just a few counts. The V and J genes are TRBV6-2 or TRBV6-3 and TRBJ2-3; 10 bases fit TRBD1. J gave up 3 bases and V 4 bases, and 4 bases lay outside the gene matches. This CDR3 is built from 15 residues. Germline lookup yields CDR1 MNHEY and CDR2 SVGEGT. The DNA for the CDR3 is TGTGCCAGCAGTTCGGACAGGGGGTGGACAGATACGCAGTATTTT. Its protein product is CASSSDRGWTDTQYF.